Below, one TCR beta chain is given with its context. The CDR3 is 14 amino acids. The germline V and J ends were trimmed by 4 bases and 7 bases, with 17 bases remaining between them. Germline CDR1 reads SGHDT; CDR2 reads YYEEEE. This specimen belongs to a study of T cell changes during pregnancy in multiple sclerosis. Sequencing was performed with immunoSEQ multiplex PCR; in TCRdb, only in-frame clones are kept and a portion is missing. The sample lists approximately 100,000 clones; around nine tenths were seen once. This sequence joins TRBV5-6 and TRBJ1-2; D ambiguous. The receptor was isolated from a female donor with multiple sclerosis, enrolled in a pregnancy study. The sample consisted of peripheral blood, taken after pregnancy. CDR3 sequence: CASSVGPGEGGYTF. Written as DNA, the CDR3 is TGTGCCAGCAGCGTCGGCCCCGGGGAGGGTGGCTACACCTTC. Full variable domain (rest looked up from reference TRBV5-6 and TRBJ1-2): DAGVTQSPTHLIKTRGQQVTLRCSPKSGHDTVSWYQQALGQGPQFIFQYYEEEERQRGNFPDRFSGHQFPNYSSELNVNALLLGDSALYLCASSVGPGEGGYTFGSGTRLTVV.